This TCR beta chain was captured by sequencing in a study of shared clonotypes between healthy human individuals. Trimming pared 3 bases from V and 6 bases from J, leaving 16 bases between. CDR1 and CDR2 (germline): LGHNA, YSLEER. CDR3 size: 15 residues. Study results and limitations: Among donors, sharing of clonotypes was expected to be affected by sequencing depth.

For this clone: Its antigen is unknown.

For sorted subsets, approximately 200 ng DNA per replicate equaled tens of thousands of T cell genomes. The method was immunoSEQ multiplex PCR; TCRdb's version includes in-frame clones alone and lacks a portion of them. Among 2 million to 2.5 million clones listed, about nine tenths were seen once. This TCR derives from a man aged 18 to 35 in good health. Some clones in this sample may be carry-over from other donors' samples. The sample taken for sequencing was naive CD4+ T cells from PBMCs. As for subset: CD45RA+ positively selected. The chain joins TRBV4-3 to TRBJ2-3; no firm D call. This CDR3 reads CASSHRVGRSDTQYF. CDR3 coding DNA: TGCGCCAGCAGCCACCGCGTGGGCCGATCGGATACGCAGTATTTT.